This is a list of T cell receptor beta chains from one sample in a study of blood T cells in healthy people across ages. TCRdb called the 5' RACE reads again in MiXCR, with one record for every CDR3 protein. The table records approximately 1,100,000 distinct CDR3 sequences, 40% to 55% of them present only once. Input material: blood. Receptor source: a woman aged 60 to 75 in good health. Each CDR3 is given without its conserved first and last residue. Fields, in order: CDR3 protein, V gene, J gene, D gene, clone size. D genes are given only for firm matches. Some rows mark clone size as missing; the rest say once, few, many or name a class of expanded clone.

CDR3: ASREAQNTYNEQF
V: TRBV2
J: TRBJ2-1
D: NA
size: NA

CDR3: AGSLGSWRGDNEQF
V: TRBV5-1
J: TRBJ2-1
D: NA
size: NA

CDR3: ASSYNSYEKLF
V: TRBV6-6
J: TRBJ1-4
D: NA
size: few

CDR3: ASSLEGLAGHKETQY
V: TRBV5-6
J: TRBJ2-5
D: TRBD2
size: NA

CDR3: SVGDREQY
V: TRBV29-1
J: TRBJ2-7
D: NA
size: many

CDR3: ASRSRGTIREQY
V: TRBV27
J: TRBJ2-7
D: TRBD1
size: many

CDR3: SAARTSGTYEQY
V: TRBV20-1
J: TRBJ2-7
D: TRBD2
size: NA

CDR3: ASSWGPLNTEAF
V: TRBV7-2
J: TRBJ1-1
D: NA
size: NA

CDR3: SAEGADGSLLTPYEQY
V: TRBV20-1
J: TRBJ2-7
D: NA
size: few

CDR3: ASSVVQAGGHNEQF
V: TRBV9
J: TRBJ2-1
D: TRBD2
size: NA

CDR3: ASSLTGIDNEQY
V: TRBV14
J: TRBJ2-7
D: NA
size: few

CDR3: ASSLSLTGPNEQF
V: TRBV28
J: TRBJ2-1
D: NA
size: few

CDR3: ASSIQTGVGTDTQY
V: TRBV7-8
J: TRBJ2-3
D: TRBD1
size: NA

CDR3: ASSPITGAREQY
V: TRBV18
J: NA
D: NA
size: NA

CDR3: ASSQMDRGHNTEAF
V: TRBV4-1
J: TRBJ1-1
D: TRBD1
size: NA

CDR3: ASSLGGGQLETQY
V: TRBV7-3
J: TRBJ2-5
D: NA
size: NA

CDR3: ASSLALTSGYEQY
V: TRBV7-2
J: TRBJ2-7
D: NA
size: NA

CDR3: ASSLTLALGNEQF
V: TRBV7-3
J: TRBJ2-1
D: NA
size: once

CDR3: ASSQDSILYEQY
V: TRBV13
J: TRBJ2-7
D: NA
size: few

CDR3: ASSRVVGGLTFSYNEQF
V: TRBV6-2/TRBV6-3
J: TRBJ2-1
D: NA
size: few

CDR3: ASSWERAPNTGELF
V: TRBV2
J: TRBJ2-2
D: NA
size: NA

CDR3: ASLARQGSGYT
V: TRBV6-2/TRBV6-3
J: TRBJ1-2
D: TRBD1
size: few